This TCR beta chain was identified in a study of OX40 agonist ivuxolimab in advanced cancers. Comments on this clone: Antigen unknown.

The study's findings and limits: Low clonal expansion, among the lowest seen, marked partial responders at 0.1-3.0 mg/kg. Both CD4+ and CD8+ T cell populations in blood had undergone clonal expansion by week 6 at 0.1 to 3.0 mg/kg.

Germline assignment: CDR1 MNHEY and CDR2 SVGAGI. The CDR3 is made up of 12 amino acids. V lost 0 bases and J lost 8, with 5 bases in between. Patients with autoimmune history or systemic immunosuppression were excluded. Measured with immunoSEQ multiplex PCR; TCRdb has only the in-frame clones, and not every one. The sample contains about 22,000 clones, around 87% of which appear only once. Sequencing was performed on CD4+ or CD8+ T cells sorted from blood, taken in a trial of the OX40 agonist ivuxolimab. The chain combines TRBV6-5 with TRBJ2-1, with unresolved D. The TCR comes from an adult with an advanced solid tumor such as melanoma, head and neck, liver or kidney cancer. In nucleotides, the CDR3 is TGTGCCAGCAGTTACTCGTCCCATGAGCAGTTCTTC. Residues: CASSYSSHEQFF.